This T cell receptor (beta chain) was retrieved from a study of blood T cell repertoires in COVID-19. Looking at the study overall: Samples taken during acute and convalescent COVID-19 were collected in the United States, Italy and Spain.

The CDR3 is made up of 16 amino acids. Unmatched junction bases numbered 11, after V lost 4 bases and J lost 8 bases. The germline V gene has CDR1 LNHDA and CDR2 SQIVND (reference sequence). As handled by the study authors: Amplifying reference gene primers gave estimates of nucleated cell counts. Generated by immunoSEQ multiplex PCR, the TCRdb table keeps only in-frame clones and is missing some. V and J calls plus clone size are reproduced from that table; the DNA served to infer D and trimming. The sample records roughly 84,000 clones, around 80% being singletons. Sequencing was carried out using peripheral blood. The clonotype comes from an elderly woman with acute or convalescent COVID-19. The rearrangement uses TRBV19 and TRBJ2-2, with TRBD1 matching 9 bases. CDR3 amino acids: CASSTGQGIFAGELFF. CDR3 DNA: TGTGCCAGTAGTACGGGACAGGGTATCTTCGCTGGGGAGCTGTTTTTT.